These T cell receptor beta chains were read from a single sample in a study of T-cell reconstitution after alpha-beta-depleted transplantation in children. One entry per CDR3 protein results from TCRdb running MiXCR on the PCR reads. The sample contains more than 300,000 distinct CDR3 sequences, 15% to 20% of which appear only once. Sequenced material: PBMCs, mostly from graft donor cells, taken 360 days after TCRalphabeta/CD19-depleted stem cell transplant. The receptors shown here come from a male patient between 2 and 10 years old who had a stem cell transplant for acute lymphoblastic leukemia, so the T cells may come from the graft donor. Each CDR3 is given with its conserved first and last residue. The D gene is left open where the match is weak. Size is omitted from some rows. Given values are once, few, many or a class for expanded clones.

>TRBV15|TRBD1|few|TRBJ1-5
CATSRGDRGQPQHF
TGTGCCACCAGCAGAGGGGACAGGGGCCAGCCCCAGCATTTT
>TRBV29-1|-|-|TRBJ2-2
CSVSGQVNTGELFF
TGCAGCGTCTCGGGACAAGTGAACACCGGGGAGCTGTTTTTT
>TRBV12-3/TRBV12-4|TRBD1|-|TRBJ1-1
CASGGQGDWTEAFF
TGTGCCAGCGGCGGACAGGGGGATTGGACTGAAGCTTTCTTT
>TRBV20-1|TRBD2|few|TRBJ2-1
CSARDMGTSGRSPYNEQFF
TGCAGTGCTAGAGATATGGGGACTAGCGGGAGATCTCCCTACAATGAGCAGTTCTTC
>TRBV9|TRBD2|-|TRBJ2-1
CASSDPGGGLGFNEQFF
TGTGCCAGCAGCGACCCGGGAGGGGGTCTGGGATTCAATGAGCAGTTCTTC
>TRBV14|-|-|TRBJ2-1
CASSQRVGYNEQFF
TGTGCCAGCAGCCAAAGAGTCGGGTACAATGAGCAGTTCTTC
>TRBV5-1|TRBD1|few|TRBJ2-3
CASSSGGPTQYF
TGCGCCAGCAGCTCAGGGGGCCCTACGCAGTATTTT
>TRBV20-1|TRBD2|-|TRBJ2-7
CSAYSSGRAYEQYF
TGCAGTGCTTACAGTAGCGGGAGGGCCTACGAGCAGTACTTC
>TRBV12-3/TRBV12-4|-|-|TRBJ1-5
CASSRPTVSNQPQHF
TGTGCCAGCAGTCGCCCGACAGTTAGCAATCAGCCCCAGCATTTT
>TRBV12-3/TRBV12-4|TRBD1|-|TRBJ2-2
CASSLSTGGGTGELFF
TGTGCCAGCAGTTTATCGACAGGGGGCGGCACCGGGGAGCTGTTTTTT
>TRBV4-3|-|-|TRBJ2-5
CASSPGTGETQYF
TGCGCCAGCAGCCCTGGAACAGGAGAGACCCAGTACTTC
>TRBV2|TRBD2|-|TRBJ2-3
CASSDEREVWDTQYF
TGTGCCAGCAGTGACGAGCGGGAGGTCTGGGATACGCAGTATTTT
>TRBV27|-|-|TRBJ2-5
CASSLQWSSPETQYF
TGTGCCAGCAGTTTACAATGGAGTAGCCCGGAGACCCAGTACTTC
>TRBV18|-|-|TRBJ2-5
CASSRNQETQYF
TGTGCCAGCTCAAGAAACCAAGAGACCCAGTACTTC
>TRBV5-8|-|few|TRBJ2-3
CASSAARGRGPDTQYF
TGTGCCAGCAGCGCCGCTAGGGGGAGAGGGCCAGATACGCAGTATTTT
>TRBV12-3/TRBV12-4|-|-|TRBJ1-5
CASRGRQCLEWPQHF
TGTGCCAGCAGGGGACGGCAGTGCCTAGAATGGCCCCAGCATTTT